This TCR beta chain was sequenced in a study of technical replicates of blood from a few donors. Germline CDR1 LNHDA, CDR2 SQIVND (reference sequence). The CDR3 contains 15 residues. V lost 8 bases to trimming and J lost 4 bases, with 20 bases between them. TCRdb's copy holds only in-frame clones and misses some; the assay was immunoSEQ multiplex PCR. This repertoire shows about 76,000 clones, 65% to 90% found once; its top ten account for roughly 4.5%. This TCR derives from a human donor in good health. Some clones in this sample may be carry-over from other donors' samples. V is TRBV19 and J is TRBJ1-2, with D unresolved. The sample comprised PBMCs. The CDR3 nucleotides read TGTGCCAGTCGCCTGGCGGGGTCGGTTGTCTATGGCTACACCTTC. It yields the protein CASRLAGSVVYGYTF.